The rows below give T cell receptor beta chains drawn from one sample of a study of T cells after yellow fever vaccination. TCRdb reanalysed the 5' RACE reads using MiXCR and keeps one entry per CDR3 protein. The sample lists 450,000 to 550,000 distinct CDR3 sequences; around 21% were seen once. The sequencing here drew on PBMCs, taken 15 days after the yellow fever booster vaccination. These receptors were obtained from a man aged 25 to 40 who received the YFV17D yellow fever vaccine. Both conserved end residues are part of each CDR3. D genes are given only for firm matches. Clone size is shown for a subset of rows, as once, few, many or a class of expanded clone.

-	TRBV29-1	TRBD1	TRBJ2-7	TGCAGCGTTGAAACCGACAGGGAGAACTACGAGCAGTACTTC	CSVETDRENYEQYF
-	TRBV5-1	TRBD2	TRBJ2-3	TGCGCCAGCAGCCCCCGTCCGGGAGGGAGCACAGATACGCAGTATTTT	CASSPRPGGSTDTQYF
-	TRBV5-1	-	TRBJ1-1	TGCGCCAGCAGCTTGGTAAGCGGGACTGAAGCTTTCTTT	CASSLVSGTEAFF
few	TRBV7-9	TRBD1	TRBJ1-1	TGTGCCAGCAGCCCGCCCGACAGGGGCGCTGAAGCTTTCTTT	CASSPPDRGAEAFF
-	TRBV12-3/TRBV12-4	-	TRBJ2-5	TGTGCCAGCCTACAGCTAGGGCGGGTTGAGGAGACCCAGTACTTC	CASLQLGRVEETQYF
-	TRBV5-1	-	TRBJ1-2	TGCGCCAGCAGCTATGACAAGAACTATGGCTACACCTTC	CASSYDKNYGYTF
few	TRBV30	-	TRBJ2-7	TGTGCCTGGAGTCTCGAATGGGGCCGTTACGAGCAGTACTTC	CAWSLEWGRYEQYF
-	TRBV19	TRBD1	TRBJ1-1	TGTGCCACCTCGACAGGGTACACTGAAGCTTTCTTT	CATSTGYTEAFF
many	TRBV5-6	TRBD2	TRBJ2-1	TGTGCCAGCAGCTTGGAACTAGCGGGGAACAATGAGCAGTTCTTC	CASSLELAGNNEQFF
-	TRBV7-3	-	TRBJ2-1	TGTGCCAGCAGGGTGGGCCCTTTCGTAGGTGAGCAGTTCTTC	CASRVGPFVGEQFF
-	TRBV5-1	TRBD2	TRBJ2-5	TGCGCCAGCAGCTTGGGAGCGGGAGCCATCCAAGAGACCCAGTACTTC	CASSLGAGAIQETQYF
-	TRBV20-1	-	TRBJ1-4	TGCAGTGCGGTAGTGGGGTACGGGATTGAAAAACTGTTTTTT	CSAVVGYGIEKLFF